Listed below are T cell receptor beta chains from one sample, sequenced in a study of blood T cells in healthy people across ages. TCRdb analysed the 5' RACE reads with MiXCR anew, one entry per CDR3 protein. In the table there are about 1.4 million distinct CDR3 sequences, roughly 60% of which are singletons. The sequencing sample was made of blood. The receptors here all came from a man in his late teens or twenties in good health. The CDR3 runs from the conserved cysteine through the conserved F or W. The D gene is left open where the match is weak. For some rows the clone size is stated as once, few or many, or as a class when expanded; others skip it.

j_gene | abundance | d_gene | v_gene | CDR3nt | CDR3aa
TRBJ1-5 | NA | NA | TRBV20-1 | TGCAGTGCTGAGGGTGGGGGGGGAAATCAGCCCCAGCATTTT | CSAEGGGGNQPQHF
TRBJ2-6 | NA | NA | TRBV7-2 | TGTGCCAGCCAAGTAGCGGTGGACTCTGGGGCCAACGTCCTGACTTTC | CASQVAVDSGANVLTF
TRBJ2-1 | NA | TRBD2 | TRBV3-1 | TGTGCCAGCACTTCGGGGGAGGGTGTAGCGTACAATGAGCAGTTCTTC | CASTSGEGVAYNEQFF
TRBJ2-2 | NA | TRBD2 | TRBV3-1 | TGTGCCAGCAACGGACTAGCGGTGAACACCGGGGAGCTGTTTTTT | CASNGLAVNTGELFF
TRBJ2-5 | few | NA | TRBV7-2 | TGTGCCAGCAGTTCACTAGTTAGAGGGACCCAGTACTTC | CASSSLVRGTQYF
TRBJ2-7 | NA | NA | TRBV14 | TGTGCCAGCAGCCAAGCAGCCGGGACCCCTACCTACGAGCAGTACTTC | CASSQAAGTPTYEQYF
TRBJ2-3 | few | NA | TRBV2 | TGTGCCAGCAGTGAAGAATCGGGTCCTGTCTCTGATACGCAGTATTTT | CASSEESGPVSDTQYF
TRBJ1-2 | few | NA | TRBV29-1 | TGCAGTGGATTTTATGATGGCTACACCTTC | CSGFYDGYTF
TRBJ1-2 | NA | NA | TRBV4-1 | TGCGCCAGCAGTCTGACCACCGGGATCCCCTATGGCTACACCTTC | CASSLTTGIPYGYTF
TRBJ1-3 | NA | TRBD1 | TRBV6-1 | TGTGCCAGCAGTGGACAGGGGATAAGAGGATACTCTGGAAACACCATATATTTT | CASSGQGIRGYSGNTIYF
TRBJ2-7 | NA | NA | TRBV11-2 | TGTGCCAGCAGCTCGCCTGCAGCGGCCTACACCTACGAGCAGTACTTC | CASSSPAAAYTYEQYF
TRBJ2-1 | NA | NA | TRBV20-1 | TGCAGTGTTCGGACAAGCAAGGGCAATGAGCAGTTCTTC | CSVRTSKGNEQFF
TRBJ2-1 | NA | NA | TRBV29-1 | TGCAGCTTTTACGGGAGTATCTATGAGCAGTTCTTC | CSFYGSIYEQFF
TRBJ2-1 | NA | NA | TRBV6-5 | TGTGCCAGCAAACTATACAATGAGCAGTTCTTC | CASKLYNEQFF
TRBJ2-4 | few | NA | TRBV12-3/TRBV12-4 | TGTGCCAGCAGCCCCTCCGGGACCCTCAAAAACATTCAGTACTTC | CASSPSGTLKNIQYF
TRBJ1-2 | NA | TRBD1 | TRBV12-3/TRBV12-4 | TGTGCCAGCAGTTTAGGGCGGGACAGCTATGGCTACACCTTC | CASSLGRDSYGYTF
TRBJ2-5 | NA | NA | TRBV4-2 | TGTGCCAGCAGCCAAGAGAATCACAAGGAGACCCAGTACTTC | CASSQENHKETQYF
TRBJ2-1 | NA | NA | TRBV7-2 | TGTGCCAGCAGCCAACACCCGTCAGGAGAAAAGGGGTTCTTC | CASSQHPSGEKGFF
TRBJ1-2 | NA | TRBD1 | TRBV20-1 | TGCAGTGCCAGGACAGGGAGTATAACCGCCTATGGCTACACCTTC | CSARTGSITAYGYTF
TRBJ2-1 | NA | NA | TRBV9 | TGTGCCAGCAGCTTAATTCCTTCGGACTACAATGAGCAGTTCTTC | CASSLIPSDYNEQFF
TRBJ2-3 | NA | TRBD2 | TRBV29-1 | TGCAGCGTTGGAACTAGCGGGGCCACAGATACGCAGTATTTT | CSVGTSGATDTQYF
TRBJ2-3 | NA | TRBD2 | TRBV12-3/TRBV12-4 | TGTGCCAGCAGAGAAGCGGGAGGCTCCCCAGATACGCAGTATTTT | CASREAGGSPDTQYF
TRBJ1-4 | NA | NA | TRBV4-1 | TGCGCCAGCAGCCAAGAAGAGGGACAATCCCTCTTTACAACTAATGAAAAACTGTTTTTT | CASSQEEGQSLFTTNEKLFF
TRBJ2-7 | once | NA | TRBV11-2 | TGTGCCAGCAGCTTAGGAGGTGGGGGGCTGATCTACGAGCAGTACTTC | CASSLGGGGLIYEQYF
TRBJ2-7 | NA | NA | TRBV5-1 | TGCGCCAGCAGCTTGTGGCCCCGGGACACCTCCTACGAGCAGTACTTC | CASSLWPRDTSYEQYF
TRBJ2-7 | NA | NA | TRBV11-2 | TGTGCCAGCAGCTTGGGGGCGCGGATGACCTACGAGCAGTACTTC | CASSLGARMTYEQYF
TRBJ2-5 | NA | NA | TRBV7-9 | TGTGCCAGCAGCTTATATTTGGGGGGGCTGCAAGAGACCCAGTACTTC | CASSLYLGGLQETQYF
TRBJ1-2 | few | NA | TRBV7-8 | TGTGCCAGCAGCGTAACCGGGACAAGAGCTAACTATGGCTACACCTTC | CASSVTGTRANYGYTF
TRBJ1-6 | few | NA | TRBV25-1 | TGTGCCAGCAGTGAAAATCTGTCACCCCTCCACTTT | CASSENLSPLHF
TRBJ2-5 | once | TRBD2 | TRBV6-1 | TGTGCCAGCACCCTCAGATCGCGGGGCACTAGCGGGAGAAACTCTGGCAATGAGCAGTACTTC | CASTLRSRGTSGRNSGNEQYF
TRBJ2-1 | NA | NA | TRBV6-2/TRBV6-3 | TGTGCCAGCGAAGACCCGTACTACAATGAGCAGTTCTTC | CASEDPYYNEQFF
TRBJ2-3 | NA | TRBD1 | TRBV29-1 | TGCAGCTCCTCGACAGGGAGTGGAGATACGCAGTATTTT | CSSSTGSGDTQYF
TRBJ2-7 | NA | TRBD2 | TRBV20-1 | TGCAGTGCGGTTAGCGGGCGAAACTCCTACGAGCAGTACTTC | CSAVSGRNSYEQYF
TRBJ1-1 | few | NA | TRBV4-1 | TGCGCCAGCAGCCAAGATAGTTTCCTGACTGAAGCTTTCTTT | CASSQDSFLTEAFF
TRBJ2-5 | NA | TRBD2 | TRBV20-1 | TGCAGTGCCGGAGGGACTAGATGTGAGACCCAGTACTTC | CSAGGTRCETQYF
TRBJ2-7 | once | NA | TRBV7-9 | TGTGCCAGCAGCTTAGGATGGACGGAACTGAACTACGAGCAGTACTTC | CASSLGWTELNYEQYF
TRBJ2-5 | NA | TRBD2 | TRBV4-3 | TGCGCCAGCAGCCTGAAACCCGGGACTAGCGGGTTTGGGCAAGAGACCCAGTACTTC | CASSLKPGTSGFGQETQYF
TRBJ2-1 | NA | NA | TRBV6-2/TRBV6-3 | TGTGCCAGCATCCAGCCAAGGGGGAGGGGTCGCAATGAGCAGTTCTTC | CASIQPRGRGRNEQFF
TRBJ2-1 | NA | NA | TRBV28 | TGTGCCAGCAGTTTATGGTCGGGCGGTAGGGGGAATGAGCAGTTCTTC | CASSLWSGGRGNEQFF
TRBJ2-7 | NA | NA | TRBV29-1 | TGCAGCGTTGCTCGGCCACAAAGCTCCTACGAGCAGTACTTC | CSVARPQSSYEQYF
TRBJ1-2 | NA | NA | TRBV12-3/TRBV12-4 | TGTGCCAGCACGGGCTTTTCGGCTGGCTACACCTTC | CASTGFSAGYTF
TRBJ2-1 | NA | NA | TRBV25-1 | TGTGCCAGCAGTGTCCCTAGGGGGGCAAGTGAGCAGTTCTTC | CASSVPRGASEQFF
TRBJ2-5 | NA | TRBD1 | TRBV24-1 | TGTGCCACCTCCTCGACAGGGGGCTCGGAGACCCAGTACTTC | CATSSTGGSETQYF
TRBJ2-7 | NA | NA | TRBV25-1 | TGTGCCAGCAGTGATCCTCAACAATACGAGCAGTACTTC | CASSDPQQYEQYF
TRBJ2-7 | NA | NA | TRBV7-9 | TGTGCCAGCAGCTTTGCGTTGACCTTCTACGAGCAGTACTTC | CASSFALTFYEQYF
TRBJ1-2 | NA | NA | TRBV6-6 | TGTGCCAGCGGTAGGCCGCCCTATGGCTACACCTTC | CASGRPPYGYTF
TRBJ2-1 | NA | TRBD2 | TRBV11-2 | TGTGCCAGCAGCTTAACGGGAGCGGGAACCTACAATGAGCAGTTCTTC | CASSLTGAGTYNEQFF
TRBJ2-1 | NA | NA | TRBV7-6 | TGTGCCAGCAGCTTAGCCCGGGCAGCTAATGAGCAGTTCTTC | CASSLARAANEQFF
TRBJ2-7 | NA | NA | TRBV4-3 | TGCGCCAGCAGCCAAGATCGCAACTCCTACAATGAGCAGTACTTC | CASSQDRNSYNEQYF
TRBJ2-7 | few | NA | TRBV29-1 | TGCAGCGTAGGGACCGCTAACGACGAGCAGTACTTC | CSVGTANDEQYF
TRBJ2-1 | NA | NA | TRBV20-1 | TGCAGTGCTGGGGACTCCTCGGTCGGCGATGAGCAGTTCTTC | CSAGDSSVGDEQFF
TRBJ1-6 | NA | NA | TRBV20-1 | TGCAGTGTTCAACCGAGCTCCTATAATTCACCCCTCCACTTT | CSVQPSSYNSPLHF
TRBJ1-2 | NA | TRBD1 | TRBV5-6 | TGTGCCACCGGACAGGGCAGTGGCTACACCTTC | CATGQGSGYTF
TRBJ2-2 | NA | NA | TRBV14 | TGTGCCAGCAGCCAAGCCCCTAGCAGGGGCACCGGGGAGCTGTTTTTT | CASSQAPSRGTGELFF
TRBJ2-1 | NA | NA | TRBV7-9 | TGTGCCAGCAGCGGGGGTGGGCTAGTCTTTAATGAGCAGTTCTTC | CASSGGGLVFNEQFF
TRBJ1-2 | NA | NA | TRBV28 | TGTGCCAGCAGTTCACACCAGGGCGGGGATCTACGAAACTATGGCTACACCTTC | CASSSHQGGDLRNYGYTF
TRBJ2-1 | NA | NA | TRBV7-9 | TGTGCCAGCAGCCCTGTAGCCTTCACTGAGCAGTTCTTC | CASSPVAFTEQFF
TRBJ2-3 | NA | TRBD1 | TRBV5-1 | TGCGCCAGCAGAACAGGGGGTGCCACTAGCACAGATACGCAGTATTTT | CASRTGGATSTDTQYF
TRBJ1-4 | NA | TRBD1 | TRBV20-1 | TGCAGTGCTAAAGGACAGGGGGCTGAAAAACTGTTTTTT | CSAKGQGAEKLFF
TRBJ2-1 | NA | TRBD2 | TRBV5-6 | TGTGCCAGCAGCTCCGACCTATTACTAGCGGGAGTCTCCAATGAGCAGTTCTTC | CASSSDLLLAGVSNEQFF